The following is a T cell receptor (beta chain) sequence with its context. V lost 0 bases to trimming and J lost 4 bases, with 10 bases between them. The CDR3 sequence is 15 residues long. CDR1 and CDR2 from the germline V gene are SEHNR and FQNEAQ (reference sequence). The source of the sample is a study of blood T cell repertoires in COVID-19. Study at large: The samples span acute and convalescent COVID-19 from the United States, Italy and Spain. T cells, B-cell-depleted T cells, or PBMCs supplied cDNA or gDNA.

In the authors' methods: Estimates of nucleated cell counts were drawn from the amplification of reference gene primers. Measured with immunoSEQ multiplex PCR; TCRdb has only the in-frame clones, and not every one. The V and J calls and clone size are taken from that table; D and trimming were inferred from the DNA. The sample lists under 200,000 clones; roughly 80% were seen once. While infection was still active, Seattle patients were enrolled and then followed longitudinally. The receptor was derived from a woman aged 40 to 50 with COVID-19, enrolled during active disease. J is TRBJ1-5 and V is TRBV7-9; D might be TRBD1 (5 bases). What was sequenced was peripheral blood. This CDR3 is CASSLAGVGNQPQHF. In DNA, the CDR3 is TGTGCCAGCAGCTTAGCAGGGGTGGGTAATCAGCCCCAGCATTTT. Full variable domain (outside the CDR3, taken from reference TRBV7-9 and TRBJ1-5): DTGVSQNPRHKITKRGQNVTFRCDPISEHNRLYWYRQTLGQGPEFLTYFQNEAQLEKSRLLSDRFSAERPKGSFSTLEIQRTEQGDSAMYLCASSLAGVGNQPQHFGDGTRLSIL.